What follows are 21 T cell receptor beta chains derived from one specimen sequenced in a study of cytomegalovirus exposure and HLA in healthy donors. Only in-frame clones appear in the TCRdb table, and some are missing; sequencing was by immunoSEQ multiplex PCR. The sample lists 250,000 or so clones, about 86% occurring once. Sequencing input: PBMCs. Receptors were obtained from a man between 18 and 35 years old in good health and CMV-seronegative.

V and J are TRBV5-1 and TRBJ1-3; D call uncertain. This CDR3 has 13 amino acids. Germline lookup yields CDR1 SGHRS and CDR2 YFSETQ. The V and J ends lost 7 bases and 4 bases respectively, with 12 bases between them. This CDR3 reads CASSGEGGNTIYF. The CDR3 DNA reads as TGCGCCAGCTCGGGAGAAGGCGGAAACACCATATATTTT. The variable domain in full, with the rest retrieved from reference TRBV5-1 and TRBJ1-3, is KAGVTQTPRYLIKTRGQQVTLSCSPISGHRSVSWYQQTPGQGLQFLFEYFSETQRNKGNFPGRFSGRQFSNSRSEMNVSTLELGDSALYLCASSGEGGNTIYFGEGSWLTVV.

The count of this clone is one. The chain joins TRBV4-1 to TRBJ2-2, with 7 bases identical to TRBD1. The CDR3 extends over 15 amino acids. The germline V gene has CDR1 MGHRA and CDR2 YSYEKL. Unmatched junction bases numbered 3, after V lost 0 bases and J lost 5 bases. This CDR3 reads CASSQETGRTGELFF. CDR3 nucleotides: TGCGCCAGCAGCCAAGAGACAGGGCGGACCGGGGAGCTGTTTTTT.

Comments on this clone: This specimen includes other DNA sequences encoding the same CDR3. CDR3 nucleotide sequence: TGTGCCAGCAGCTTAGGACAGGGGAACACTGAAGCTTTCTTT. Translated, it gives CASSLGQGNTEAFF. V and J are TRBV7-9 and TRBJ1-1; 7 bases map to TRBD1. The CDR3 is 14 amino acids. V gave up 1 base and J gave up 1 base; unmatched junction bases: 0. Looked up from germline, CDR1 is SEHNR and CDR2 is FQNEAQ (reference sequence). Together with reference TRBV7-9 and TRBJ1-1, the CDR3 gives the full variable domain: DTGVSQNPRHKITKRGQNVTFRCDPISEHNRLYWYRQTLGQGPEFLTYFQNEAQLEKSRLLSDRFSAERPKGSFSTLEIQRTEQGDSAMYLCASSLGQGNTEAFFGQGTRLTVV.

The rearrangement joins TRBV7-2 to TRBJ2-7; tentatively, D is TRBD1 (6 bases). CDR3 length: 16 amino acids. Trimming pared 3 bases from V and 0 bases from J, leaving 15 bases between. Germline CDR1 reads SGHTA; CDR2 reads FQGNSA. In DNA, the CDR3 is TGTGCCAGCAGCTTCTCCTGGGGGCCATCCTCCTACGAGCAGTACTTC. This codes for CASSFSWGPSSYEQYF. The entire variable domain, with the rest obtained from reference TRBV7-2 and TRBJ2-7, is as follows: GAGVSQSPSNKVTEKGKDVELRCDPISGHTALYWYRQSLGQGLEFLIYFQGNSAPDKSGLPSDRFSAERTGGSVSTLTIQRTQQEDSAVYLCASSFSWGPSSYEQYFGPGTRLTVT.

With respect to this clone: Other DNA sequences in this specimen translate into the identical CDR3. CDR3 sequence (DNA): TGCGCCAGCAGCTCTGGACAGTTGGGCACTGAAGCTTTCTTT. Encoded protein: CASSSGQLGTEAFF. The V gene is TRBV5-1, the J gene TRBJ1-1; TRBD1 is a possible D gene (6 bases). Looked up from germline, CDR1 is SGHRS and CDR2 is YFSETQ. Trimming stripped 3 bases from V and 4 bases from J, with 13 bases between. The CDR3 runs 14 residues.

Remarks on this clone: Other DNA variants within this sample encode the same CDR3. The chain joins TRBV19 to TRBJ2-1, with D maybe TRBD1 (5 bases). The CDR3 runs 14 residues. Trimming removed 3 bases from V and 1 base from J, with 7 bases in between. CDR1 is LNHDA, CDR2 SQIVND, per germline (reference sequence). CDR3 amino acids: CASSISGSYNEQFF. The CDR3 DNA sequence: TGTGCCAGTAGTATTTCAGGGTCCTACAATGAGCAGTTCTTC.

The V gene is TRBV9, the J gene TRBJ2-1; no reliable D call. The V and J ends lost 3 bases and 8 bases respectively, with 6 bases between them. The CDR3 loop spans 11 amino acids. The germline V gene has CDR1 SGDLS and CDR2 YYNGEE. DNA of the CDR3: TGTGCCAGCAGCGACTGGTATGAGCAGTTCTTC. Amino acid sequence: CASSDWYEQFF.

This clone has more than one count but fewer than ten. The CDR3 protein is CASSDLQGRENEQYF. DNA of the CDR3: TGTGCCAGCAGCGACCTACAGGGGCGTGAAAACGAGCAGTACTTC. This chain connects TRBV11-2 to TRBJ2-7; the match to TRBD1 covers 7 bases. The CDR3 is made up of 15 amino acids. The junction had 12 bases not matched to a gene; V was cut back by 5 bases and J by 5 bases. CDR1 is SGHAT, CDR2 FQNNGV, per germline.

This chain uses TRBV4-2 with TRBJ2-2; D is unresolved. The CDR3 contains 15 residues. Trimming stripped 1 base from V and 3 bases from J, with 9 bases between. Germline CDR1 and CDR2: LGHNA and YNFKEQ. The CDR3 region has the DNA TGTGCCAGCAGCCAAGCAGTCGTCGACACCGGGGAGCTGTTTTTT. Protein product: CASSQAVVDTGELFF.

CDR3 sequence: CASSLSKLLRTGANSPLHF. CDR3 DNA: TGTGCCAGCAGTTTATCGAAACTCCTCCGGACAGGGGCTAATTCACCCCTCCACTTT. The chain uses TRBV27 and TRBJ1-6; 9 bases fit TRBD1. The CDR3 runs 19 residues. The trim removed 0 bases at V and 6 bases at J, leaving 12 bases unmatched. The V gene's germline CDR1 is MNHEY and CDR2 SMNVEV (reference sequence).

This clone was observed a handful of times. V usage is TRBV9 and J usage is TRBJ2-2; the D is unclear. Germline CDR1 reads SGDLS; CDR2 reads YYNGEE. The CDR3 spans 15 residues. The V end was cut by 0 bases, the J end by 2 bases, with 8 bases between. The CDR3 sequence: CASSVGRRNTGELFF. Here the CDR3 DNA reads TGTGCCAGCAGCGTAGGACGGAGAAACACCGGGGAGCTGTTTTTT. The full variable domain, its missing parts supplied by reference TRBV9 and TRBJ2-2, is DSGVTQTPKHLITATGQRVTLRCSPRSGDLSVYWYQQSLDQGLQFLIQYYNGEERAKGNILERFSAQQFPDLHSELNLSSLELGDSALYFCASSVGRRNTGELFFGEGSRLTVL.

This clone was seen just once. V usage is TRBV5-1 and J usage is TRBJ2-1, with D unresolved. CDR1 and CDR2 (germline): SGHRS, YFSETQ. The CDR3 has 14 amino acids. Trimming removed 0 bases from V and 4 bases from J, with 8 bases in between. CDR3 sequence (DNA): TGCGCCAGCAGCTTGGGAGACATGTACAATGAGCAGTTCTTC. Translated, it gives CASSLGDMYNEQFF.

The J gene is TRBJ2-4, the V gene TRBV10-3; the match to TRBD2 covers 11 bases. This CDR3 has 18 residues. Per germline, CDR1 ENHRY and CDR2 SYGVKD. With 5 bases clipped from V and 1 base from J, the junction kept 10 bases outside the gene matches. The CDR3 bases are TGTGCCATCAGTTCCCTAGCGGGAGGCGCAGACGCCAAAAACATTCAGTACTTC. It encodes CAISSLAGGADAKNIQYF.

This clone occurred once. V is TRBV27 and J is TRBJ2-3, with 7 positions matching TRBD2. V lost 6 bases, J lost 5 bases, and 11 bases stayed unmatched. Germline-derived CDR1 and CDR2 are MNHEY and SMNVEV (reference sequence). This CDR3 is built from 15 residues. The CDR3 is CASRILATVGDTQYF. CDR3 in DNA: TGTGCCAGCAGGATACTAGCGACTGTCGGAGATACGCAGTATTTT.

The chain joins TRBV30 to TRBJ1-2; 9 positions match TRBD1. This CDR3 comprises 13 residues. The V segment lost 4 bases and the J segment 3 bases; nucleotides outside the gene matches: 3. CDR1 is GTSNPN and CDR2 is SVGIG in the germline V gene (reference sequence). This CDR3 is CAWNRGLDYGYTF. The CDR3 region has the DNA TGTGCCTGGAACAGGGGGCTTGACTATGGCTACACCTTC.

The rearrangement joins TRBV6-6 to TRBJ1-2, with 7 bases lining up with TRBD1. Germline lookup yields CDR1 MNHNY and CDR2 SVGAGI (reference sequence). The CDR3 totals 13 residues. J was trimmed by 3 bases and V by 6 bases; bases with no gene match: 4. Here the CDR3 DNA reads TGTGCCAGCAGAGTGGGACAGTACTATGGCTACACCTTC. It translates to CASRVGQYYGYTF.

V gene TRBV6-1 combines with J gene TRBJ2-7, with TRBD1 as a possible D gene (5 bases). This CDR3 is built from 15 residues. The germline CDR1 and CDR2 sequences are MNHNS and SASEGT. V was trimmed by 1 base and J by 5 bases, leaving 15 bases between them. This CDR3 reads CASSEEVQGSHEQYF. CDR3 sequence (DNA): TGTGCCAGCAGTGAAGAAGTTCAGGGATCCCACGAGCAGTACTTC.

In its sample, this clone was seen once. V and J are TRBV4-3 and TRBJ2-7; D perhaps matches TRBD2 (6 bases). Deletions cut 1 base from V and 3 bases from J, with 10 bases between. CDR3 length equals 14 residues. Germline lookup yields CDR1 LGHNA and CDR2 YSLEER. In nucleotides, the CDR3 is TGCGCCAGCAGCCAAGCTGCAGCGGGCTACGAGCAGTACTTC. Translating it yields CASSQAAAGYEQYF.

This chain uses TRBV5-1 with TRBJ2-3, with 11 nucleotides matching TRBD2. The CDR3 is made up of 15 amino acids. V was clipped by 4 bases and J by 6 bases; unmatched bases: 7. CDR1 SGHRS and CDR2 YFSETQ come from the germline V gene. CDR3 region: CASSAEGTSGDTQYF. CDR3 nucleotides: TGCGCCAGCAGCGCTGAGGGGACTAGCGGTGATACGCAGTATTTT.

This clone has only one observation. This chain links TRBV23-1 with TRBJ1-4; D possibly corresponds to TRBD1 (5 bases). TRBV23-1 is recorded as an ORF, its role being uncertain. V was clipped by 0 bases and J by 4 bases, with 12 bases between them. There are 16 residues in the CDR3. CDR3 DNA sequence: TGCGCCAGCAGTCAATCTAAGGGAGGGGTTAATGAAAAACTGTTTTTT. Translating it yields CASSQSKGGVNEKLFF.

In this sample, this clone turned up a few times. The chain combines TRBV5-1 with TRBJ2-7; 7 nucleotides agree with TRBD2. Germline V gene sequence: CDR1 SGHRS, CDR2 YFSETQ. The CDR3 spans 13 residues. Losses at the gene ends were 1 base for V and 11 bases for J; bases not matched to a gene: 9. The CDR3 nucleotides are TGCGCCAGCAGCTTGTTCGAGCGGGAACGAGAGTACTTC. Translating it yields CASSLFEREREYF.